This TCR beta chain was recorded in a study of beta chain features in type 1 diabetes. Every isolated RNA sample was fully reverse transcribed, so sequencing captured expressed TCRB transcripts. Method: immunoSEQ multiplex PCR; TCRdb's copy keeps in-frame clones and lacks some. The top ten clones hold around 0.057% of a sample with around 240,000 clones, about 70% of them seen once. Trimming shortened V by 3 bases and J by 4 bases, and 9 bases separated the two germline ends. CDR1 and CDR2 from the germline V gene are SGHNT and YYREEE (reference sequence). This CDR3 has 13 residues. The chain has TRBV5-4 and TRBJ2-3; D is uncertain. This clonotype was obtained from a man aged 25-45 years in good health. The specimen was naive CD4+ T cells from blood. The CDR3, as DNA: TGTGCCAGCAGCTATAGGGATCCAGATACGCAGTATTTT. Amino acids: CASSYRDPDTQYF.